One sample yielded the 28 T cell receptor beta chains listed below, sequenced in a study of blood T cell repertoires in COVID-19 (dated by TCRdb to the early 2020s). Libraries were built with the immunoSEQ multiplex PCR assay. The table comes from immuneACCESS by way of TCRdb, which keeps in-frame sequences with V and J called. Part of the clones is missing from these tables; in studies checked, under half for an unresolved V gene and the rest for unknown reasons. This sample comprises a few hundred thousand clones, roughly 85% of them detected only once. 4% to 5% of the sample is taken by the ten largest. The source material was PBMCs or T cells enriched from blood (not recorded which). The receptors come from a woman between 35 and 50 years old with acute COVID-19.

The gene calls are TRBV28 and TRBJ2-1; the match to TRBD1 covers 10 bases. The trim removed 6 bases at V and 10 bases at J, leaving 12 bases unmatched. The CDR3 contains 15 residues. Germline CDR1 reads MDHEN; CDR2 reads SYDVKM. CDR3 sequence (DNA): TGTGCCAGCAGCCTGACGGGACAGGGGATTAGGGAGCAGTTCTTC. It is translated as CASSLTGQGIREQFF.

This chain uses TRBV5-6 with TRBJ1-2; weak D call: TRBD1 (5 bases). Germline V gene sequence: CDR1 SGHDT, CDR2 YYEEEE. The CDR3 consists of 19 residues. V lost 1 base and J 8 bases, leaving 30 bases between the germline ends. CDR3 sequence (DNA): TGTGCCAGCAGCTTGCTCATGTCCGATACCCTGGGGGGTATGAGGGGCTACACCTTC. This encodes CASSLLMSDTLGGMRGYTF.

The V call is TRBV19, the J call TRBJ1-1; D uncertain. Germline values: CDR1 LNHDA, CDR2 SQIVND (reference sequence). V was pared by 7 bases and J by 2 bases, with 14 bases between. This CDR3 is built from 14 residues. The CDR3 loop is CASMLGRLNTEAFF. The CDR3 DNA sequence: TGTGCCAGTATGCTCGGCAGACTAAACACTGAAGCTTTCTTT.

V gene TRBV7-8 combines with J gene TRBJ2-5; weak D call: TRBD2 (5 bases). This CDR3 spans 15 amino acids. V lost 5 bases and J lost 4, with 17 bases in between. CDR1 is SGHVS, CDR2 FQNEAQ, per germline. DNA for the CDR3: TGTGCCAGCAGCGGGAGAGTAGGTCTGAGAGAGACCCAGTACTTC. This encodes CASSGRVGLRETQYF.

The J gene is TRBJ2-2, the V gene TRBV5-1; the match to TRBD2 covers 9 bases. Germline loops: CDR1 SGHRS, CDR2 YFSETQ. V gave up 0 bases and J gave up 4 bases; unmatched junction bases: 4. The CDR3 spans 16 residues. The CDR3 bases are TGCGCCAGCAGCTTGGTCCTAGCGGGACCCACCGGGGAGCTGTTTTTT. Residues: CASSLVLAGPTGELFF. The entire variable domain, with the rest obtained from reference TRBV5-1 and TRBJ2-2, is as follows: KAGVTQTPRYLIKTRGQQVTLSCSPISGHRSVSWYQQTPGQGLQFLFEYFSETQRNKGNFPGRFSGRQFSNSRSEMNVSTLELGDSALYLCASSLVLAGPTGELFFGEGSRLTVL.

The genes are TRBV24-1 and TRBJ2-5; the D gene is possibly TRBD1 (8 bases). V was clipped by 4 bases and J by 5 bases, with 19 bases between them. Germline V lookup: CDR1 KGHDR, CDR2 SFDVKD. The CDR3 runs to 16 residues. CDR3 protein: CATSDPGQGGSETQYF. The CDR3, as DNA: TGTGCCACCAGTGACCCCGGACAGGGAGGGTCGGAGACCCAGTACTTC.

V and J are TRBV29-1 and TRBJ1-2, with 10 bases matching TRBD1. The CDR3 extends over 13 amino acids. From germline, CDR1 is SQVTM and CDR2 ANQGSEA. Unmatched junction bases numbered 5, after V lost 7 bases and J lost 3 bases. The CDR3 loop is CSGRTGGDYGYTF. The CDR3 nucleotides are TGCAGCGGCAGGACAGGGGGAGACTATGGCTACACCTTC.

V usage is TRBV19 and J usage is TRBJ2-3; TRBD2 aligns across 8 bases. CDR1 LNHDA and CDR2 SQIVND come from the germline V gene (reference sequence). Trimming at V came to 4 bases and at J to 4 bases, leaving 10 bases not matched to a gene. This CDR3 has 16 amino acids. This CDR3 reads CASSKLEGLGPDTQYF. The CDR3 bases are TGTGCCAGTAGTAAATTGGAGGGACTAGGTCCAGATACGCAGTATTTT.

CDR3 coding DNA: TGTGCCAGCAGTTCCCCGGCAGGGGGCGTAATCACTGAAGCTTTCTTT. It specifies CASSSPAGGVITEAFF. The chain carries TRBV27 and TRBJ1-1, with 8 bases aligning to TRBD1. This CDR3 is built from 16 residues. The germline V gene has CDR1 MNHEY and CDR2 SMNVEV (reference sequence). The V gene end was trimmed by 4 bases and the J gene end by 4 bases; junction bases not matched to a gene: 11.

This clone was observed once. The genes are TRBV2 and TRBJ2-5; TRBD1 matches at 9 bases. The V and J ends lost 9 bases and 4 bases, in that order; junction bases with no gene match: 6. The V gene's germline CDR1 is SNHLY and CDR2 FYNNEI. CDR3 length equals 13 residues. The CDR3 DNA sequence: TGTGCCAGAGACAGGGGGTCGGGAGAGACCCAGTACTTC. Translating gives CARDRGSGETQYF.

The rearrangement joins TRBV5-1 to TRBJ2-3, with TRBD2 as a possible D gene (6 bases). Germline V gene data show CDR1 as SGHRS and CDR2 as YFSETQ. V lost 4 bases and J lost 0, with 12 bases in between. This CDR3 has 15 residues. Written as DNA, the CDR3 is TGCGCCAGCAGCCGGGAGCGGCCTAGCACAGATACGCAGTATTTT. Amino acids: CASSRERPSTDTQYF.

This clone came up a few times. The chain employs TRBV19 and TRBJ1-5; 8 nucleotides agree with TRBD1. Germline CDR1 is LNHDA and CDR2 is SQIVND (reference sequence). The CDR3 length is 15 residues. The trim removed 5 bases at V and 0 bases at J, leaving 3 bases unmatched. CDR3 bases: TGTGCCAGTAGTCAGGGGGCGATTAGCAATCAGCCCCAGCATTTT. Encoded protein: CASSQGAISNQPQHF.

J is TRBJ2-7 and V is TRBV7-2; 8 bases are shared with TRBD1. Germline assignment: CDR1 SGHTA and CDR2 FQGNSA. The ends lost 5 bases at V and 2 bases at J; junction bases unmatched: 5. The CDR3 consists of 14 residues. DNA of the CDR3: TGTGCCAGCAGCGTCGGGACAGGAACCTACGAGCAGTACTTC. It codes for CASSVGTGTYEQYF.

The chain has TRBV5-6 and TRBJ1-5, with D possibly matching TRBD1 (5 bases). V gave up 4 bases and J gave up 1 base, with 15 bases separating them. Germline lookup yields CDR1 SGHDT and CDR2 YYEEEE. There are 16 residues in the CDR3. The CDR3 bases are TGTGCCAGCAGCGCGTGGGGCAAATCAAGCAATCAGCCCCAGCATTTT. Amino acids: CASSAWGKSSNQPQHF.

This clone was counted once. Other nucleotide sequences in the sample specify the same CDR3. V and J are TRBV7-6 and TRBJ2-3, with a weak D call TRBD2 (7 bases). Germline loops: CDR1 SGHVS, CDR2 FNYEAQ. Trimming removed 1 base at V and 2 bases at J, with 13 bases between. The CDR3 extends over 16 amino acids. CDR3 protein: CASSLGGGAVTDTQYF. In DNA, the CDR3 is TGTGCCAGCAGCTTAGGAGGGGGGGCAGTCACAGATACGCAGTATTTT.

This clone was counted once. V gene TRBV12-5 combines with J gene TRBJ1-5; no clear D. The CDR3 loop spans 14 amino acids. V was clipped by 4 bases and J by 4 bases, with 11 bases between them. Germline CDR1 reads LGHNT; CDR2 reads FRNRAP. In nucleotides, the CDR3 is TGTGCTAGTGGTTCGCCCGGGAGGAATCAGCCCCAGCATTTT. Amino acids: CASGSPGRNQPQHF.

This clone was counted between two and nine times. The V call is TRBV4-2, the J call TRBJ1-3, with D unresolved. This CDR3 is built from 17 residues. Germline V gives CDR1 LGHNA, CDR2 YNFKEQ. V shed 0 bases and J shed 5 bases, with 17 bases lying between them. CDR3 sequence (DNA): TGTGCCAGCAGCCAAGAACGTAGACTATTTTACCGAAACACCATATATTTT. Translating gives CASSQERRLFYRNTIYF.

This chain connects TRBV2 to TRBJ1-3, with a possible D match to TRBD1 (5 bases). Trimming took off 8 bases at V and 0 bases at J, with 20 bases between the two ends. The germline V gene encodes CDR1 SNHLY and CDR2 FYNNEI. The CDR3 sequence is 17 residues long. CDR3 protein: CASRITETGISGNTIYF. For the CDR3, the DNA is TGTGCCAGCCGGATCACCGAAACAGGTATCTCTGGAAACACCATATATTTT.

This clone showed up just a few times. This chain connects TRBV27 to TRBJ1-2; 9 positions agree with TRBD1. J was trimmed by 6 bases and V by 5 bases; bases with no gene match: 13. Germline lookup yields CDR1 MNHEY and CDR2 SMNVEV (reference sequence). CDR3 size: 16 residues. The CDR3, as DNA: TGTGCCAGCAGTAGGGGTCCGGGACAGGGAGTTAATGGCTACACCTTC. Amino acid sequence: CASSRGPGQGVNGYTF.

The sample holds one count of this clone. One end of the junction is discordant with germline, which a read error may explain. The chain is built from TRBV7-7 and TRBJ2-2, with D possibly matching TRBD1 (5 bases). CDR3 length: 13 amino acids. CDR1 is SSHAT, CDR2 FNYEAQ, per germline (reference sequence). The CDR3 region is CASSLGAGGELFF. CDR3 bases: TGTGCTAGCAGCCTAGGGGCCGGCGGGGAGCTGTTTTTT. Together with reference TRBV7-7 and TRBJ2-2, the CDR3 gives the full variable domain: GAGVSQSPRYKVTKRGQDVTLRCDPISSHATLYWYQQALGQGPEFLTYFNYEAQPDKSGLPSDRFSAERPEGSISTLTIQRTEQRDSAMYRCASSLGAGGELFFGEGSRLTVL.

The sample holds one count of this clone. V is TRBV7-3 and J is TRBJ2-1; TRBD1 aligns across 12 bases. The CDR3 totals 18 residues. Germline lookup yields CDR1 SGHTA and CDR2 FQGTGA. J gave up 9 bases and V 1 base, and 13 bases lay outside the gene matches. The CDR3 spells CASSLRGPGQGARSEQFF. In nucleotides, the CDR3 is TGTGCCAGCAGCTTAAGAGGCCCGGGACAGGGGGCGCGGAGTGAGCAGTTCTTC.

The chain joins TRBV28 to TRBJ2-3; the match to TRBD2 covers 11 bases. This CDR3 has 17 amino acids. Germline loops: CDR1 MDHEN, CDR2 SYDVKM. With V trimmed by 3 bases and J by 0 bases, 5 bases remained unmatched. This chain's CDR3 is CASSFQASGRSTDTQYF. The DNA of the CDR3 is TGTGCCAGCAGTTTTCAGGCTAGCGGGAGGAGCACAGATACGCAGTATTTT.

This chain joins TRBV27 and TRBJ2-7, with TRBD1 identical over 9 bases. Germline assignment: CDR1 MNHEY and CDR2 SMNVEV (reference sequence). This CDR3 has 14 amino acids. After removal of 6 bases from V and 7 bases from J, the junction contained 10 bases not matched to a gene. The CDR3 nucleotides read TGTGCCAGCAGCCGTGGGACAGGGTCTCGGGAGCAGTACTTC. Translation: CASSRGTGSREQYF.

V gene TRBV5-4 combines with J gene TRBJ2-1; 10 bases are shared with TRBD2. This CDR3 has 15 amino acids. V lost 4 bases, J lost 4 bases, and 5 bases stayed unmatched. Germline V gives CDR1 SGHNT, CDR2 YYREEE (reference sequence). CDR3 in amino acids: CASSRRTSGYNEQFF. The CDR3, as DNA: TGTGCCAGCAGCCGACGGACTAGCGGATACAATGAGCAGTTCTTC.

V and J are TRBV11-2 and TRBJ1-1; D uncertain. Per the germline V gene, CDR1 is SGHAT and CDR2 is FQNNGV. The CDR3 sequence is 12 residues long. Trimming pared 3 bases from V and 1 base from J, leaving 3 bases between. Here the CDR3 DNA reads TGTGCCAGCAGCTTCGGGAACACTGAAGCTTTCTTT. It encodes CASSFGNTEAFF. Filled out from reference TRBV11-2 and TRBJ1-1, the complete variable domain reads EAGVAQSPRYKIIEKRQSVAFWCNPISGHATLYWYQQILGQGPKLLIQFQNNGVVDDSQLPKDRFSAERLKGVDSTLKIQPAKLEDSAVYLCASSFGNTEAFFGQGTRLTVV.

CDR3 DNA sequence: TGTGCCAGCAGTGACTCGCAGGGTTCACGGGGCTACACCTTC. Its translation: CASSDSQGSRGYTF. The chain has TRBV6-4 and TRBJ1-2; D is possibly TRBD1 (5 bases). Trimming cost V 0 bases and J 8 bases, with 13 bases left between them. The CDR3 sequence is 14 residues long. The germline V gene has CDR1 MRHNA and CDR2 SNTAGT.

The J gene is TRBJ1-4, the V gene TRBV5-6, with no clear D. CDR3 length: 16 amino acids. In germline, CDR1 is SGHDT, CDR2 YYEEEE. Trimming took 4 bases from V and 2 from J, leaving 15 bases between them. The CDR3 loop is CASSHPADGTNEKLFF. CDR3 bases: TGTGCCAGCAGCCACCCAGCGGACGGCACTAATGAAAAACTGTTTTTT.

The rearrangement uses TRBV7-6 and TRBJ1-5, with D perhaps matching TRBD1 (5 bases). The germline V gene has CDR1 SGHVS and CDR2 FNYEAQ. The V end was cut by 3 bases, the J end by 0 bases, with 9 bases between. CDR3 size: 15 residues. CDR3 amino acids: CASSFGTDSNQPQHF. CDR3 in DNA: TGTGCCAGCAGCTTTGGGACTGATAGCAATCAGCCCCAGCATTTT.